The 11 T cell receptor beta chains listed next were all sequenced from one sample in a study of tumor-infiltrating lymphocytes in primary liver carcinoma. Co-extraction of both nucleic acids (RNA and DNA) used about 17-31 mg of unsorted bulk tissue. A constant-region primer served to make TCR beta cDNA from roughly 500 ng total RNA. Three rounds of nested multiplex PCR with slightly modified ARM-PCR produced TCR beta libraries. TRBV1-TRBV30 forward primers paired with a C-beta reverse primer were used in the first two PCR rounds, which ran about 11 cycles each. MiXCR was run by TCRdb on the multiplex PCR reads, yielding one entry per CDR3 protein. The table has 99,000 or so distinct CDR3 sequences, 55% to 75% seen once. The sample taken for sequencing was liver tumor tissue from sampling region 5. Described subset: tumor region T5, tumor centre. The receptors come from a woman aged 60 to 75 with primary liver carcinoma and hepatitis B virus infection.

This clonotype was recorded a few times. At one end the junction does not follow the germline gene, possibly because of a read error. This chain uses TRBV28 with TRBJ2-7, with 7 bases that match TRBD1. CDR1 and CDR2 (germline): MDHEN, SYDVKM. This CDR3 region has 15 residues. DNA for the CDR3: TGTGCCAGCAGTTCCTCGGGGACAGCCCCCCGAGAGCTGTACTTC. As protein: CASSSSGTAPRELYF.

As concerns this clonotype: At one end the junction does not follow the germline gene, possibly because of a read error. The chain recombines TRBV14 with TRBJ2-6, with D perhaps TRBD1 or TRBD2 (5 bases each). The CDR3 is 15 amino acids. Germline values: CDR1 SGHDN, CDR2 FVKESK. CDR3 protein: CASIQIGTGANILTF. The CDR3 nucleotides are TGTGCCAGCATCCAGATAGGAACCGGGGCCAACATCCTGACTTTC.

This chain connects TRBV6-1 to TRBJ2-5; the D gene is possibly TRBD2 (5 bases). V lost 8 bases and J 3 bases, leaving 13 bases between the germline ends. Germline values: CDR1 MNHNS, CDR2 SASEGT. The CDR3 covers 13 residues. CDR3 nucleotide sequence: TGTGCCAGCCGGGTTGAACTAGAAGAGACCCAGTACTTC. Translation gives CASRVELEETQYF.

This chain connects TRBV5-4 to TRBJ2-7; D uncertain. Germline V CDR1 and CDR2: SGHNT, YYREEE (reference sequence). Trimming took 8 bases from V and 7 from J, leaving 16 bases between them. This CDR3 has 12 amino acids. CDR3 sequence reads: CARSLYRWEQYF. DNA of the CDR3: TGTGCCAGGAGCCTTTACCGTTGGGAGCAGTACTTC.

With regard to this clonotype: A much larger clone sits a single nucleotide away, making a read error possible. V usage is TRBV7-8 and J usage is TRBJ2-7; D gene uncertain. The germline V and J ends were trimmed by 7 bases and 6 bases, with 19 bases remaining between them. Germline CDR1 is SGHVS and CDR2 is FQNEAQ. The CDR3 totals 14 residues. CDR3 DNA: TGTGCCAGCACCTTCCCACTAAGCTACGGCGAGCAGTACTTC. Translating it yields CASTFPLSYGEQYF.

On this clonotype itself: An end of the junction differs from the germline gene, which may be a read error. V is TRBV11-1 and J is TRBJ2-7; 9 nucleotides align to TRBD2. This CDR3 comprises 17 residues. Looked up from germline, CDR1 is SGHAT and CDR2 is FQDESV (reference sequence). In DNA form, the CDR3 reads TGTGCCTGCAGCGAGACCCTCGGACTAGCGCCGACCTACGAGCGGTACTTC. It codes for CACSETLGLAPTYERYF.

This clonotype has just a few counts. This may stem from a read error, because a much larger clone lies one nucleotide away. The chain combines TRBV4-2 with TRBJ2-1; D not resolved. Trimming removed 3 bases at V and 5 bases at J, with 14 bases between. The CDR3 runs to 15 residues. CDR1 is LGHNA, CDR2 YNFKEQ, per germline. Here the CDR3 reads CASSHGPESNNEQFF. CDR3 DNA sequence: TGTGCCAGCAGCCATGGTCCCGAGAGCAACAATGAGCAGTTCTTC.

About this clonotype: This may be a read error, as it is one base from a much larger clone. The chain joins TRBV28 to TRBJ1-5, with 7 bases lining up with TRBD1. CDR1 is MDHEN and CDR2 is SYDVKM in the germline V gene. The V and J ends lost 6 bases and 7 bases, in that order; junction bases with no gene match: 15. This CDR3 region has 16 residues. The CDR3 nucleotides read TGTGCCAGCAGGAGAACCGGGACAGATTTCAAACAGCCCCAGCATTTT. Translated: CASRRTGTDFKQPQHF.

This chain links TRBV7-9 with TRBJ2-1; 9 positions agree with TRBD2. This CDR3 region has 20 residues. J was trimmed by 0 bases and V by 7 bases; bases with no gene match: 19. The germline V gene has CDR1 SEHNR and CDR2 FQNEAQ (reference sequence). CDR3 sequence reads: CASTFAGTSYSRSSYNEQFF. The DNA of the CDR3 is TGTGCCAGCACCTTTGCCGGGACTAGCTATTCTCGAAGCTCCTACAATGAGCAGTTCTTC.

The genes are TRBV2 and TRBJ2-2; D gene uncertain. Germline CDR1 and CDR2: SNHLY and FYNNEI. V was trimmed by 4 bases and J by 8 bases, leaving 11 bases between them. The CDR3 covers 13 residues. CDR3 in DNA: TGTGCCAGCAGTGCGCTGGCCGCGGGGGAGCTGTTTTTT. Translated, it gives CASSALAAGELFF.

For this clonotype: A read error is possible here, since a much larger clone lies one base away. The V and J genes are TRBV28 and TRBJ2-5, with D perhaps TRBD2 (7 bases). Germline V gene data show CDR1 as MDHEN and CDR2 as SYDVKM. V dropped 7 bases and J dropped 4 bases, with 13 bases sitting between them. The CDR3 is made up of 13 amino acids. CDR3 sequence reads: CASKAGEGETQYF. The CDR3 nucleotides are TGTGCCAGCAAGGCAGGGGAGGGAGAGACCCAGTACTTC.